Listed below are T cell receptor beta chains from one sample, sequenced in a study of beta chain features in type 1 diabetes. Sequenced by immunoSEQ multiplex PCR; TCRdb stores in-frame clones only, minus some. The sample has some 270,000 clones, roughly 10% seen once. The sample taken for sequencing was naive CD4+ T cells from blood. The origin of the receptors is a man aged 25-45 years with type 1 diabetes. Each CDR3 is given without its conserved first and last residue. Clone size, where shown, is once, few, many, or a class for clones that have expanded.

v_call	clone_size	j_call	cdr3_aa
TRBV30	-	TRBJ1-2	AWSVTGGLGYT
TRBV7-3	-	TRBJ2-3	ASSRFLSDTQY
TRBV7-9	-	TRBJ2-5	ASSPIGRDSQETQY
TRBV7-7	-	TRBJ2-1	ASSLGQGREQF
TRBV23-1	-	TRBJ2-1	ASSQQETGKLAPTSSYNEQF
TRBV7-9	-	TRBJ2-5	ASTPQPQTETQY
TRBV30	-	TRBJ2-1	AWGGGQDHNEQF
TRBV9	few	TRBJ2-5	ASSMTGDRETQY
TRBV27	few	TRBJ2-3	ASSFGGTQY
TRBV28	-	TRBJ2-5	ASSLGGREETQY
TRBV6-6	-	TRBJ2-7	ASRKTGSYEQY
TRBV7-3	-	TRBJ1-2	ASSEAPNYGYT
TRBV5-5	-	TRBJ2-7	ASSLVSGPYEQY
TRBV6-5	-	TRBJ2-3	ASRLLAGGLQY
TRBV29-1	few	TRBJ2-5	SVPRQGQETQY
TRBV7-6	few	TRBJ2-7	ASSSRLDSYEQY
TRBV28	few	TRBJ1-5	ASSLGPRVGDQPQH
TRBV7-3	-	TRBJ1-1	ASSLTSRNTEAF
TRBV28	few	TRBJ1-2	ASRRVLRGGYT
TRBV6-5	-	TRBJ2-7	ASSRQDFSYEQY
TRBV10-3	few	TRBJ2-5	AISADLEETQY
TRBV4-2	-	TRBJ1-1	ASSPDRGEAF
TRBV7-9	-	TRBJ1-1	ASSAQGQNTEAF
TRBV11-1	-	TRBJ1-1	ASRGQGEGTEAF
TRBV7-9	-	TRBJ2-3	ASSLGTSGGAGTQY
TRBV7-8	-	TRBJ1-2	ASRTTGGDGYT
TRBV25-1	few	TRBJ2-7	ASTSLGAVCYEQY
TRBV9	few	TRBJ2-1	ASTTIGTSPGNEQF
TRBV29-1	few	TRBJ1-1	SPYRGTEAF
TRBV4-3	few	TRBJ2-3	ASSQDLARSTDTQY
TRBV5-1	few	TRBJ2-1	ASSQPSGGAYEQF
TRBV25-1	-	TRBJ1-1	ASSPSGRDWTEAF
TRBV28	-	TRBJ2-2	ASNPETGGWTGELF
TRBV4-2	-	TRBJ2-5	ASSQETSGQETQY
TRBV9	-	TRBJ2-2	ASSATSGTSTGELF
TRBV19	-	TRBJ1-6	ASSISRTGGSPLH
TRBV15	few	TRBJ2-3	ATSRDSPTDTQY
TRBV2	-	TRBJ1-1	ASSEREGLGAF
TRBV7-2	-	TRBJ2-1	ASSRGLAMYNEQF
TRBV18	-	TRBJ2-3	ASFRDRASGDTQY
TRBV7-2	-	TRBJ2-1	ASSFLTGPYNEQF
TRBV6-6	few	TRBJ2-7	ASNIGGAYEQY
TRBV5-4	few	TRBJ1-2	ASSLAAGLYGYT
TRBV5-1	few	TRBJ2-2	ASSQTGSNTGELF
TRBV25-1	few	TRBJ2-3	ASRGGGRDTQY
TRBV9	few	TRBJ2-7	ASSEGPGQGPYEQY